Presented here are 7 T cell receptor beta chains from one specimen sequenced in a study of blood T cell repertoires in COVID-19. Measured with immunoSEQ multiplex PCR; TCRdb has only the in-frame clones, and not every one. The sample has almost 250,000 clones, around 88% seen once; the top ten hold 5% to 6%. The sample taken for sequencing was peripheral blood. The receptors originated from an elderly woman with COVID-19, enrolled during active disease.

The rearrangement joins TRBV11-2 to TRBJ1-2; tentatively, D is TRBD1 (6 bases). Germline V lookup: CDR1 SGHAT, CDR2 FQNNGV. The V gene lost 8 bases and the J gene lost 1 base, with 14 bases spanning the gap. The CDR3 runs 14 residues. The chain's CDR3 is CASGTSTGNYGYTF. CDR3 nucleotides: TGTGCCAGCGGGACATCTACGGGTAACTATGGCTACACCTTC.

The chain joins TRBV7-2 to TRBJ2-5; tentatively, D is TRBD1 (5 bases). This CDR3 spans 16 amino acids. V was shortened by 0 bases and J by 4 bases, with 15 bases between the two germline ends. Germline values: CDR1 SGHTA, CDR2 FQGNSA. Here the CDR3 reads CASSLAWQGGRETQYF. CDR3 sequence (DNA): TGTGCCAGCAGCTTAGCGTGGCAGGGTGGGCGAGAGACCCAGTACTTC.

V usage is TRBV10-3 and J usage is TRBJ2-7; 8 bases are a match to TRBD1. The CDR3 spans 14 residues. Trimming at V came to 10 bases and at J to 2 bases, leaving 10 bases not matched to a gene. Germline lookup yields CDR1 ENHRY and CDR2 SYGVKD. CDR3 sequence: CATVKTGGTYEQYF. In DNA form, the CDR3 reads TGTGCCACCGTCAAAACAGGGGGAACCTACGAGCAGTACTTC.

The V call is TRBV6-2 or TRBV6-3, the J call TRBJ1-3, with D tentatively TRBD1 (6 bases). CDR3 length equals 17 residues. Germline V gene data show CDR1 as MNHEY and CDR2 as SVGEGT. V was clipped by 6 bases and J by 0 bases, with 18 bases between them. CDR3 sequence: CASSPSTGQASGNTIYF. The CDR3, as DNA: TGTGCCAGCAGCCCCTCGACAGGTCAGGCCTCTGGAAACACCATATATTTT.

This clone has only a few counts. The V and J genes are TRBV6-5 and TRBJ1-1; 7 bases are shared with TRBD1. The CDR3 spans 13 residues. V trimming: 8 bases; J trimming: 1 base; junction bases outside the gene matches: 4. CDR1 and CDR2 (germline): MNHEY, SVGAGI. This CDR3 reads CASHRQGNTEAFF. The CDR3 region has the DNA TGTGCCAGCCATAGACAGGGGAACACTGAAGCTTTCTTT.

The chain is built from TRBV29-1 and TRBJ2-1; weak D call: TRBD1 (6 bases). V lost 1 base and J lost 13, with 14 bases in between. This CDR3 region has 12 residues. CDR1 SQVTM and CDR2 ANQGSEA come from the germline V gene. The DNA of the CDR3 is TGCAGCGTTGAAGCTCAGGGGAAGGTACAGTTCTTC. Translated: CSVEAQGKVQFF.

The chain recombines TRBV5-1 with TRBJ1-5; TRBD1 agrees at 10 bases. Trimming removed 2 bases from V and 2 bases from J; junction bases left unmatched: 1. This CDR3 has 15 residues. The V gene's germline CDR1 is SGHRS and CDR2 YFSETQ. The CDR3 sequence is CASSFGTGGNQPQHF. The DNA for the CDR3 is TGCGCCAGCAGCTTCGGGACAGGGGGCAATCAGCCCCAGCATTTT.